The T cell receptor (beta chain) described here comes from a study of blood T cell repertoires in COVID-19. Authors' methods: The authors estimated nucleated cell counts from reference gene primer amplification. Using immunoSEQ multiplex PCR, the repertoire was profiled, and TCRdb retains in-frame clones only, with some absent. V and J calls plus clone size are reproduced from that table; the DNA served to infer D and trimming. The repertoire consists of a few hundred thousand clones, with roughly 90% occurring once and the leading ten covering about 10%. This clone was seen a single time. The sample taken for sequencing was peripheral blood. The clonotype originates from a young woman with COVID-19, enrolled during active disease.

This chain's CDR3 is CASSPAEGQRNTEAFF. CDR3 nucleotide sequence: TGTGCCAGCAGCCCAGCGGAGGGACAGAGGAACACTGAAGCTTTCTTT. The chain has TRBV9 and TRBJ1-1; 7 bases match TRBD1. Germline V gene data show CDR1 as SGDLS and CDR2 as YYNGEE. CDR3 length equals 16 residues. V gave up 4 bases and J gave up 1 base; unmatched junction bases: 10.